A selection of T cell receptor beta chains follows, all from one sample in a study of shared clonotypes between healthy human individuals. Profiled with immunoSEQ multiplex PCR; TCRdb holds only in-frame clones, not every one. This sample has almost 700,000 clones, with approximately 90% found just once. Sequencing was carried out using naive CD8+ T cells sorted from blood. The receptors were gathered from a man younger than 45 in good health. CDR3s include the opening cysteine and the closing phenylalanine or tryptophan. A D gene is named only where the DNA matches it firmly. Part of the rows lack a size; the others show once, few, many or a class for expanded clones.

-	-	TRBV12-5	TRBJ2-5	CASGLGGETQYF	TGTGCTAGTGGTTTGGGAGGAGAGACCCAGTACTTC
TRBD1	-	TRBV27	TRBJ2-7	CASKGLTGGGEQYF	TGTGCCAGCAAGGGCCTGACAGGGGGTGGCGAGCAGTACTTC
-	-	TRBV27	TRBJ1-1	CASSQGARGGTEAFF	TGTGCCAGCTCCCAAGGGGCCAGGGGTGGCACTGAAGCTTTCTTT
-	once	TRBV27	TRBJ2-1	CASSLYGGTSYNEQFF	TGTGCCAGCAGTTTATATGGCGGGACCTCCTACAATGAGCAGTTCTTC
-	-	TRBV6-1	TRBJ2-7	CASSDIFSVSYEQYF	TGTGCCAGCAGTGATATATTCTCCGTATCCTACGAGCAGTACTTC
TRBD1	-	TRBV7-9	TRBJ1-2	CASTPGQGAGYGYTF	TGTGCCAGCACCCCGGGACAGGGGGCGGGCTATGGCTACACCTTC
-	-	TRBV28	TRBJ2-7	CASSLRADTPYEQYF	TGTGCCAGCAGTTTACGGGCGGATACCCCCTACGAGCAGTACTTC
-	-	TRBV19	TRBJ2-7	CASSIFLQSSYEQYF	TGTGCCAGTAGTATATTCCTACAGAGTTCCTACGAGCAGTACTTC
-	-	TRBV19	TRBJ1-5	CASSAYMSLPNQPQHF	TGTGCCAGTAGTGCCTATATGAGTCTCCCCAATCAGCCCCAGCATTTT
TRBD2	-	TRBV14	TRBJ2-1	CASSQEGLAGFMSSYNEQFF	TGTGCCAGCAGCCAAGAGGGACTAGCGGGATTTATGAGCTCCTACAATGAGCAGTTCTTC